One sample yielded the 10 T cell receptor beta chains listed below, sequenced in a study of blood T cells in healthy people across ages. With a J-beta primer mix and a sample-barcoded 5' primer, a second PCR ran roughly 6 to 12 cycles. MiXCR, applied by TCRdb to the 5' RACE reads, yields one record per CDR3 protein. Found here are around 990,000 distinct CDR3 sequences, under 30% of them singletons; the top ten hold 0.65% to 0.95%. Separately, the same data were catalogued under a study of T cells of mothers and their children.

Sequenced input: blood. These TCRs come from a girl aged 2 to 10 in good health.

This sequence joins TRBV10-3 and TRBJ1-3, with a weak D call TRBD1 (6 bases). CDR1 and CDR2 from the germline V gene are ENHRY and SYGVKD. The CDR3 has 14 amino acids. The V end was cut by 6 bases, the J end by 2 bases, with 11 bases between. DNA of the CDR3: TGTGCCATCAGGCTTCAGGGGACTGGAAACACCATATATTTT. Its protein is CAIRLQGTGNTIYF.

This clonotype was seen at least ten times. The genes are TRBV5-1 and TRBJ1-2; D is undetermined. This CDR3 has 12 amino acids. CDR1 and CDR2 from the germline V gene are SGHRS and YFSETQ. V lost 0 bases and J lost 8, with 8 bases in between. This CDR3 is CASSLDGNGYTF. The CDR3 DNA sequence: TGCGCCAGCAGCTTGGACGGCAACGGCTACACCTTC.

This clonotype was counted a few times. V and J are TRBV12-3 or TRBV12-4 and TRBJ2-5; D unclear. The CDR3 consists of 14 residues. Trimming took 0 bases from V and 4 from J, leaving 9 bases between them. The CDR3 spells CASSLANTLETQYF. For the CDR3, the DNA is TGTGCCAGCAGTTTAGCGAACACCTTAGAGACCCAGTACTTC.

This clonotype has just a few counts. V and J are TRBV29-1 and TRBJ2-7; TRBD1 aligns across 7 bases. J lost 8 bases, V lost 4 bases, and 8 bases had no gene match. Germline lookup yields CDR1 SQVTM and CDR2 ANQGSEA. The CDR3 runs to 12 residues. CDR3 DNA: TGCAGCGTTGTCGAAACAGGGGACCAGCAGTACTTC. Translating gives CSVVETGDQQYF.

This clonotype showed up many times. CDR3 in DNA: TGTGCCAGCAGCTTGGGTCGGGGTGGCGAGCAGTACTTC. Protein sequence: CASSLGRGGEQYF. The chain carries TRBV5-6 and TRBJ2-7; the D gene is possibly TRBD2 (5 bases). The germline V gene has CDR1 SGHDT and CDR2 YYEEEE. CDR3 length equals 13 residues. The germline V and J ends were trimmed by 0 bases and 6 bases, with 10 bases remaining between them.

This clonotype was detected only a few times. The chain uses TRBV4-1 and TRBJ1-2; D is unresolved. The CDR3 runs 15 residues. Germline CDR1 and CDR2: MGHRA and YSYEKL. The germline V and J ends were trimmed by 2 bases and 2 bases, with 12 bases remaining between them. CDR3 bases: TGCGCCAGCAGCCAATTTTCAGCCAGCAACTATGGCTACACCTTC. This encodes CASSQFSASNYGYTF.

The rearrangement uses TRBV7-9 and TRBJ2-5, with D possibly matching TRBD2 (5 bases). The J call is doubtful: the DNA matches TRBJ2-7 better. This CDR3 has 12 residues. CDR1 and CDR2 from the germline V gene are SEHNR and FQNEAQ (reference sequence). The chain's CDR3 is CASSPDWDEQYF. CDR3 DNA: TGTGCCAGCAGCCCGGACTGGGACGAGCAGTACTTC.

This clonotype was seen a single time. J is TRBJ2-4 and V is TRBV29-1, with a possible D match to TRBD1 (5 bases). The V end lost 0 bases, the J end lost 4 bases, and 10 bases lay between the germline ends. The length of the CDR3 is 14 residues. CDR1 and CDR2 (germline): SQVTM, ANQGSEA. Here the CDR3 reads CSVEEGSGKNIQYF. The CDR3 DNA sequence: TGCAGCGTTGAAGAGGGTTCAGGGAAAAACATTCAGTACTTC.

The chain recombines TRBV7-8 with TRBJ2-1, with a possible D match to TRBD2 (5 bases). This CDR3 comprises 14 residues. Between the trimmed V and J ends, which lost 2 bases and 6 bases, there was a span of 11 bases. CDR1 and CDR2 from the germline V gene are SGHVS and FQNEAQ. Written as DNA, the CDR3 is TGTGCCAGCAGCTTAAACGGGGATGGCAATGAGCAGTTCTTC. Its translation is CASSLNGDGNEQFF. Using reference TRBV7-8 and TRBJ2-1 for the parts outside the CDR3, the full variable domain is GAGVSQSPRYKVAKRGQDVALRCDPISGHVSLFWYQQALGQGPEFLTYFQNEAQLDKSGLPSDRFFAERPEGSVSTLKIQRTQQEDSAVYLCASSLNGDGNEQFFGPGTRLTVL.

This clonotype came up a few times. Written as DNA, the CDR3 is TGTGCCAGCAGTCGATATATGGGGCTAGCGGGAGCTTCTAACTACAATGAGCAGTTCTTC. This sequence encodes CASSRYMGLAGASNYNEQFF. This chain links TRBV27 with TRBJ2-1; TRBD2 matches 10 bases. The CDR3 is 20 residues long. Germline V lookup: CDR1 MNHEY, CDR2 SMNVEV (reference sequence). The ends lost 5 bases at V and 3 bases at J; junction bases unmatched: 19.